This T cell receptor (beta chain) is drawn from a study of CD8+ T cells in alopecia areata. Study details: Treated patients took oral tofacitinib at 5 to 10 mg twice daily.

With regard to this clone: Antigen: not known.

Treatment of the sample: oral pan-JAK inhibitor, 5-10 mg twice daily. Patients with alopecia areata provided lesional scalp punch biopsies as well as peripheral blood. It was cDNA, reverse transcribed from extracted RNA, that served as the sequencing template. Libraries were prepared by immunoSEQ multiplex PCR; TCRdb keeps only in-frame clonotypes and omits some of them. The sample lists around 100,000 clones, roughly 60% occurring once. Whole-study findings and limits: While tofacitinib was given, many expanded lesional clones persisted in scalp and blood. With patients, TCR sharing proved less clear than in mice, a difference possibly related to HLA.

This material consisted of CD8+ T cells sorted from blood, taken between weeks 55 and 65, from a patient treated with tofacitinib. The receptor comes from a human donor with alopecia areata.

CDR3 DNA sequence: TGTGCCAGCAGCCCAAACCGGGGCCGGACTAACTATGGCTACACCTTC. Residues: CASSPNRGRTNYGYTF. The rearrangement joins TRBV7-6 to TRBJ1-2, with a tentative D call TRBD1 (5 bases). The V gene lost 5 bases and the J gene lost 0 bases, with 16 bases spanning the gap. Germline V lookup: CDR1 SGHVS, CDR2 FNYEAQ. The CDR3 is 16 residues long.